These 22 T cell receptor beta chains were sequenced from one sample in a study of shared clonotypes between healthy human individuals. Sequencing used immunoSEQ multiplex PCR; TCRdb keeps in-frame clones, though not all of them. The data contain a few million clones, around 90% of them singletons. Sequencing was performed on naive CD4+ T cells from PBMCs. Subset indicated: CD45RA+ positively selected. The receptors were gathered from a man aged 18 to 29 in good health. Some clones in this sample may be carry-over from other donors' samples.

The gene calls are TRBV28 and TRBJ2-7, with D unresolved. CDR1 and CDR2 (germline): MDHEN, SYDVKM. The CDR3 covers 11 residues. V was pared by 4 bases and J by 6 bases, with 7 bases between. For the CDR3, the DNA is TGTGCCAGCAGTTACCCCCCCGAGCAGTACTTC. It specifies CASSYPPEQYF.

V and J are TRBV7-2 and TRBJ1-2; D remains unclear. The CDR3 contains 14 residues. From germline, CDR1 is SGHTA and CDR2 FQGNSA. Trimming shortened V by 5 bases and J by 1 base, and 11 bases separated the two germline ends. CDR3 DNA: TGTGCCAGCAGCCGGGAGTTGGGTAACTATGGCTACACCTTC. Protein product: CASSRELGNYGYTF. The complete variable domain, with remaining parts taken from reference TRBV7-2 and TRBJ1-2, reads GAGVSQSPSNKVTEKGKDVELRCDPISGHTALYWYRQSLGQGLEFLIYFQGNSAPDKSGLPSDRFSAERTGGSVSTLTIQRTQQEDSAVYLCASSRELGNYGYTFGSGTRLTVV.

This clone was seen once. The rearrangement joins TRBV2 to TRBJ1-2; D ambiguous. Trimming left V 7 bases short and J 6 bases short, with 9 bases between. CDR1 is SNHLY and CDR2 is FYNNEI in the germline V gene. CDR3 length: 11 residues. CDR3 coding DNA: TGTGCCAGCACTGTGGAGCATGGCTACACCTTC. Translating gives CASTVEHGYTF.

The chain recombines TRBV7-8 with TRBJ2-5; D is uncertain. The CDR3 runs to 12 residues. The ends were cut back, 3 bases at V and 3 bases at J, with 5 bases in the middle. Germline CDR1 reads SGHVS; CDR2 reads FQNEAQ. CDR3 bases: TGTGCCAGCAGCTTCACTGAAGAGACCCAGTACTTC. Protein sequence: CASSFTEETQYF.

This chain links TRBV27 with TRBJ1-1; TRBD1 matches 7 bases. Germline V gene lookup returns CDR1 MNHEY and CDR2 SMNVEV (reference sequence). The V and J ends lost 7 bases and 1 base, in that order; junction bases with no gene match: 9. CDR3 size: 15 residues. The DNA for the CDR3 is TGTGCCAGCAATGCCCCAGGGGGTGCGAACACTGAAGCTTTCTTT. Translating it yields CASNAPGGANTEAFF.

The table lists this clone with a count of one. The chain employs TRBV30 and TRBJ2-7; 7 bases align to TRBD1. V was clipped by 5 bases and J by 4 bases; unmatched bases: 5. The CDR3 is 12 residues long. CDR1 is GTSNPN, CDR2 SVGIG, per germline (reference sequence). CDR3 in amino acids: CAWYKGAYEQYF. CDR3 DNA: TGTGCCTGGTACAAGGGGGCTTACGAGCAGTACTTC.

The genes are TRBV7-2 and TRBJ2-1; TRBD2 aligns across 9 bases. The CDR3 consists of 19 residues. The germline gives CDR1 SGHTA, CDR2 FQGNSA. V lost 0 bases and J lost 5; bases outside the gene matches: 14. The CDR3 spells CASSLALGSGRFSDNEQFF. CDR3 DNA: TGTGCCAGCAGCTTAGCGCTAGGTAGCGGGAGATTTAGCGACAATGAGCAGTTCTTC. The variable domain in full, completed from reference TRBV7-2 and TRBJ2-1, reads GAGVSQSPSNKVTEKGKDVELRCDPISGHTALYWYRQSLGQGLEFLIYFQGNSAPDKSGLPSDRFSAERTGGSVSTLTIQRTQQEDSAVYLCASSLALGSGRFSDNEQFFGPGTRLTVL.

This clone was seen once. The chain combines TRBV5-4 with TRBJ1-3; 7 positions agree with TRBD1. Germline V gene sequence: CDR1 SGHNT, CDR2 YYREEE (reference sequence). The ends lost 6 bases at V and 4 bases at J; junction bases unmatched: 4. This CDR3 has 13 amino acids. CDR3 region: CASNRQGGNTIYF. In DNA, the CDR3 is TGTGCCAGCAACCGACAGGGAGGAAACACCATATATTTT.

The DNA for the CDR3 is TGTGCCAGCAGCCCAACCGTTTCGACCGGCCATTACAATGAGCAGTTCTTC. It codes for CASSPTVSTGHYNEQFF. The chain is built from TRBV9 and TRBJ2-1; D call uncertain. Looked up from germline, CDR1 is SGDLS and CDR2 is YYNGEE. V dropped 4 bases and J dropped 4 bases, with 21 bases sitting between them. The CDR3 length is 17 residues.

In nucleotides, the CDR3 is TGTGCCAGCAGTATAAGGGGGACAGGACCTTCCACCGGGGAGCTGTTTTTT. As protein: CASSIRGTGPSTGELFF. The chain couples TRBV27 to TRBJ2-2; 8 nucleotides match TRBD1. Trimming removed 5 bases from V and 4 bases from J; junction bases left unmatched: 12. In germline, CDR1 is MNHEY, CDR2 SMNVEV (reference sequence). The CDR3 is 17 residues long.

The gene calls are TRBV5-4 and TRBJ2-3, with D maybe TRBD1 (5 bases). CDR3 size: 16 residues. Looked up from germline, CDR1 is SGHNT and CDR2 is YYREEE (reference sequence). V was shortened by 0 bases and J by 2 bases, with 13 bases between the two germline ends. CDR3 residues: CASSLGGGSDTDTQYF. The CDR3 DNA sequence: TGTGCCAGCAGCTTGGGGGGCGGCTCCGACACAGATACGCAGTATTTT.

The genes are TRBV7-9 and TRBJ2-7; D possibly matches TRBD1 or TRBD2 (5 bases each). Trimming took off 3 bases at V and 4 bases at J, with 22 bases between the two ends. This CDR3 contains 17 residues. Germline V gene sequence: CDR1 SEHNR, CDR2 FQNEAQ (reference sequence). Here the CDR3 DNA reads TGTGCCAGCAGCTTGAGGGGCACAGGACGCGGCTTGTACGAGCAGTACTTC. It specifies CASSLRGTGRGLYEQYF.

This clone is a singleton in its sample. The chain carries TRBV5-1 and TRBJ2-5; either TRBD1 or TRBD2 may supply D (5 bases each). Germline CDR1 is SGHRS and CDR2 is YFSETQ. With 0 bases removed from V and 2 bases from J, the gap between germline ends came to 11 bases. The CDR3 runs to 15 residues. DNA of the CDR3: TGCGCCAGCAGCTTGGGAGGGGACGCTCAAGAGACCCAGTACTTC. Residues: CASSLGGDAQETQYF.

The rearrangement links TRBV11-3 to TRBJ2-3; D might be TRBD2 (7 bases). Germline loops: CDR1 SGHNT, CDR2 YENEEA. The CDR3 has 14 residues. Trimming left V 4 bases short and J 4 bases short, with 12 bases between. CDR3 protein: CASSWEGGSDTQYF. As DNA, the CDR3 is TGTGCCAGCAGCTGGGAGGGGGGCTCAGATACGCAGTATTTT.

The CDR3 here is CASSSAESDEKLFF. The CDR3 region has the DNA TGCGCCAGCAGCTCAGCGGAGAGTGATGAAAAACTGTTTTTT. The genes are TRBV5-1 and TRBJ1-4; D remains unclear. Trimming stripped 3 bases from V and 6 bases from J, with 12 bases between. CDR3 size: 14 residues. CDR1 is SGHRS, CDR2 YFSETQ, per germline.

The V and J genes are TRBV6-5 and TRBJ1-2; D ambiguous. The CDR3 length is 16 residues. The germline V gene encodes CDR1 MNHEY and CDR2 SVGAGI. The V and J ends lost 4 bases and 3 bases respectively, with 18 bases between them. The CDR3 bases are TGTGCCAGCAGTTCACTTGGAGGGCCTGGGCACTATGGCTACACCTTC. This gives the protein CASSSLGGPGHYGYTF.

The CDR3 is CASSFDLYYGYTF. CDR3 nucleotides: TGTGCCAGCAGTTTTGACCTCTACTATGGCTACACCTTC. The chain joins TRBV6-5 to TRBJ1-2; D is unclear. This CDR3 has 13 amino acids. CDR1 MNHEY and CDR2 SVGAGI come from the germline V gene. The ends were cut back, 4 bases at V and 3 bases at J, with 9 bases in the middle.

CDR3 nucleotides: TGTGCCAGCAGCAGGGGTCGGGGAGCCTACGAGCAGTACTTC. It translates to CASSRGRGAYEQYF. The rearrangement links TRBV7-2 to TRBJ2-7; D is tentatively TRBD1 or TRBD2 (5 bases each). Germline V lookup: CDR1 SGHTA, CDR2 FQGNSA. The CDR3 is made up of 14 amino acids. V dropped 5 bases and J dropped 2 bases, with 13 bases sitting between them.

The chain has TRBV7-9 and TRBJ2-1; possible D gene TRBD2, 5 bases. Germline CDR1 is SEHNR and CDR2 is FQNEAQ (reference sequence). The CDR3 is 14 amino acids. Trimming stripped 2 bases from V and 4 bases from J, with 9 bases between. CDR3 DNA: TGTGCCAGCAGCTTAAGACTACAGTACAATGAGCAGTTCTTC. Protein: CASSLRLQYNEQFF.

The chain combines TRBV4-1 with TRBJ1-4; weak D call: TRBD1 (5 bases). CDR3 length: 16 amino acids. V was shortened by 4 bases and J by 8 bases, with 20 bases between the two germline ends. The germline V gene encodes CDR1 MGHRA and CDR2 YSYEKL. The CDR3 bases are TGCGCCAGCAGCCTCCTACCGGCAGGGTTCGGGGAAAAACTGTTTTTT. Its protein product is CASSLLPAGFGEKLFF.

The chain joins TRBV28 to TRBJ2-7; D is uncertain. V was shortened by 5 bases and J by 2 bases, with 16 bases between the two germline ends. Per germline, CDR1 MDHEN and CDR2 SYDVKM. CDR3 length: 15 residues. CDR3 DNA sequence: TGTGCCAGCAGTCACCCCAGGCCTGGAACCTACGAGCAGTACTTC. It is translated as CASSHPRPGTYEQYF.

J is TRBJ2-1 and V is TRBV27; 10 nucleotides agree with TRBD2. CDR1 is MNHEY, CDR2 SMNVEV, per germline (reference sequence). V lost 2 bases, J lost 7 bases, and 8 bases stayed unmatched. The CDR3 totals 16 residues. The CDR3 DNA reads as TGTGCCAGCAGTTTACGCTCAGGACTAGCGGTAAATGAGCAGTTCTTC. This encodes CASSLRSGLAVNEQFF.